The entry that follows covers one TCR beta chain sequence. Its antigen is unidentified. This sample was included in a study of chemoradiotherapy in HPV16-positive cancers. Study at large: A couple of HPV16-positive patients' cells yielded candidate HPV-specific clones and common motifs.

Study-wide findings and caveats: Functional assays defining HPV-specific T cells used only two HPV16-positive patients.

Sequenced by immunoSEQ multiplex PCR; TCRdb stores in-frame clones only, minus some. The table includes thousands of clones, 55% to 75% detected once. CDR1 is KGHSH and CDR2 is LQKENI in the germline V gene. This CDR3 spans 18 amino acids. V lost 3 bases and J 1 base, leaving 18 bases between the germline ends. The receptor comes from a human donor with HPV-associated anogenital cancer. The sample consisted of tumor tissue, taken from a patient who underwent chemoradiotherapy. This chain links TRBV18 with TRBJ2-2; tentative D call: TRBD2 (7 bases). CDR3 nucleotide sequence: TGTGCCAGCTCACCCCCATCGGGGGGCGCCGGGAACACCGGGGAGCTGTTTTTT. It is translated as CASSPPSGGAGNTGELFF.